This TCR beta chain derives from a study of early T cells in non-severe SARS-CoV-2 infection. For the study at large: Sequencing was performed on bulk RNA from unsorted whole blood, leaving chains unpaired.

Tagging with unique molecular identifiers was applied to individual cDNA molecules. TCRdb fed the 5' RACE reads into MiXCR, producing one record per CDR3 protein. The sample lists about 23,000 distinct CDR3 sequences, 4.5% to 6% occurring once. This CDR3 region has 14 residues. Per the germline V gene, CDR1 is SGHDN and CDR2 is FVKESK. Trimming pared 0 bases from V and 4 bases from J, leaving 9 bases between. This sequence joins TRBV14 and TRBJ1-2; no firm D call. Source material: whole blood. This clonotype was obtained from an adult who was a healthcare worker with PCR-confirmed SARS-CoV-2 infection or an uninfected control (not recorded which). CDR3 bases: TGTGCCAGCAGCCAAGATAACAGTCCCTATGGCTACACCTTC. Amino acids: CASSQDNSPYGYTF.